What follows are 9 T cell receptor beta chains derived from one specimen sequenced in a study of cytomegalovirus exposure and HLA in healthy donors. PCR was performed using 60 Vbeta and 13 Jbeta primers. Some clones are missing from TCRdb's copy, which holds only in-frame ones; the method was immunoSEQ multiplex PCR. Among about 120,000 clones, 77% were seen once, and the ten largest hold about 5.8%. Sequencing was done on a sample of PBMCs. The receptor source for this set is a man younger than 35 in good health and CMV-seropositive.

V usage is TRBV28 and J usage is TRBJ1-5; D might be TRBD1 (5 bases). In germline, CDR1 is MDHEN, CDR2 SYDVKM. V lost 7 bases to trimming and J lost 2 bases, with 12 bases between them. The CDR3 covers 14 residues. Here the CDR3 reads CASTKWGRNQPQHF. The CDR3, as DNA: TGTGCCAGCACTAAATGGGGCCGCAATCAGCCCCAGCATTTT.

This rearrangement joins TRBV5-6 to TRBJ1-1; 7 nucleotides agree with TRBD1. Germline values: CDR1 SGHDT, CDR2 YYEEEE. The CDR3 totals 18 residues. The V gene end was trimmed by 0 bases and the J gene end by 2 bases; junction bases not matched to a gene: 13. As DNA, the CDR3 is TGTGCCAGCAGCTTGGGCCCCCCAGGGGACAGCATTAACACTGAAGCTTTCTTT. It codes for CASSLGPPGDSINTEAFF.

The V gene is TRBV6-5, the J gene TRBJ1-2, with a possible D match to TRBD1 (6 bases). This CDR3 is built from 15 residues. Deletions cut 6 bases from V and 4 bases from J, with 18 bases between. Germline V lookup: CDR1 MNHEY, CDR2 SVGAGI. The chain's CDR3 is CASSKTGRLLYGYTF. The CDR3 DNA reads as TGTGCCAGCAGCAAAACAGGGCGACTCCTCTATGGCTACACCTTC.

Comments on this clone: A read error may account for a junction end that differs from germline. The J gene is TRBJ2-1, the V gene TRBV5-1; D might be TRBD2 (5 bases). CDR3 length: 14 amino acids. Germline V gene sequence: CDR1 SGHRS, CDR2 YFSETQ. The CDR3 sequence is CASSSALAYNGQFF. In nucleotides, the CDR3 is TGCGCCAGCAGCTCGGCTCTAGCTTACAATGGGCAGTTCTTC.

The V call is TRBV2, the J call TRBJ2-7; D is possibly TRBD2 (5 bases). Trimming stripped 0 bases from V and 0 bases from J, with 9 bases between. The CDR3 runs 15 residues. From germline, CDR1 is SNHLY and CDR2 FYNNEI. CDR3 nucleotides: TGTGCCAGCAGTGAAGCGACGCGGGCCTCCTACGAGCAGTACTTC. Encoded protein: CASSEATRASYEQYF.

This rearrangement joins TRBV27 to TRBJ2-1; TRBD2 aligns across 11 bases. The V segment lost 3 bases and the J segment 5 bases; nucleotides outside the gene matches: 12. There are 18 residues in the CDR3. Germline V lookup: CDR1 MNHEY, CDR2 SMNVEV (reference sequence). CDR3: CASSFSSRTSGGHNEQFF. The CDR3 nucleotides are TGTGCCAGCAGTTTCAGTTCCCGTACTAGCGGGGGCCACAATGAGCAGTTCTTC.

Concerning this clone itself: Other DNA sequences in this specimen translate into the identical CDR3. This chain uses TRBV5-1 with TRBJ1-1; 8 positions agree with TRBD1. CDR1 SGHRS and CDR2 YFSETQ come from the germline V gene. V lost 4 bases, J lost 3 bases, and 5 bases stayed unmatched. The CDR3 contains 14 residues. The CDR3 sequence: CASSPEDRDTEAFF. The CDR3 nucleotides read TGCGCCAGCAGCCCAGAGGACAGGGACACTGAAGCTTTCTTT.

The chain has TRBV30 and TRBJ1-5; the D is unclear. Germline V gives CDR1 GTSNPN, CDR2 SVGIG (reference sequence). Trimming stripped 1 base from V and 3 bases from J, with 7 bases between. The CDR3 has 13 residues. The CDR3 sequence: CAWSDGFNQPQHF. CDR3 DNA: TGTGCCTGGAGTGACGGTTTCAATCAGCCCCAGCATTTT.

The chain links TRBV30 to TRBJ1-2, with D uncertain. CDR1 is GTSNPN, CDR2 SVGIG, per germline (reference sequence). This CDR3 is 11 amino acids long. The V end was cut by 4 bases, the J end by 4 bases, with 7 bases between. The CDR3 coding sequence is TGTGCCTGGACGGGGTCCTATGGCTACACCTTC. Residues: CAWTGSYGYTF.